The rows below give T cell receptor beta chains drawn from one sample of a study of blood T cell repertoires in COVID-19. Using immunoSEQ multiplex PCR, the repertoire was profiled, and TCRdb retains in-frame clones only, with some absent. The sample carries around 100,000 clones, roughly nine tenths recorded once. Sequenced material: peripheral blood. The receptors come from a woman aged 55-70 years with acute or convalescent COVID-19. The CDR3 runs from the conserved cysteine through the conserved F or W. D genes are given only for firm matches. Size is stated for part of the rows, as once, few or many counts, or as a class when the clone is expanded.

D gene | J gene | V gene | clone size | CDR3 protein | CDR3 DNA
- | TRBJ1-1 | TRBV11-3 | - | CASSLDSKNTEAFF | TGTGCCAGCAGCTTAGATTCCAAGAACACTGAAGCTTTCTTT
- | TRBJ1-6 | TRBV30 | - | CAWSAAVNSPLHF | TGTGCCTGGAGTGCTGCGGTTAATTCACCCCTCCACTTT
TRBD1 | TRBJ1-1 | TRBV3-1/TRBV3-2 | - | CASEETGGRAFF | TGTGCCAGCGAGGAGACAGGGGGGAGAGCTTTCTTT
TRBD1 | TRBJ1-2 | TRBV6-6 | - | CASSSGTGAYGYTF | TGTGCCAGCAGTTCCGGGACAGGTGCCTATGGCTACACCTTC
- | TRBJ2-1 | TRBV10-3 | - | CATSSTDEQFF | TGTGCCACCTCTAGCACCGATGAGCAGTTCTTC
- | TRBJ2-4 | TRBV7-9 | once | CASSTGNKNIQYF | TGTGCCAGCAGCACGGGAAATAAAAACATTCAGTACTTC
- | TRBJ1-1 | TRBV29-1 | once | CSVDSGYTEAFF | TGCAGCGTTGACTCGGGTTACACTGAAGCTTTCTTT
- | TRBJ1-1 | TRBV19 | - | CASSVQTDTEAFF | TGTGCCAGTAGTGTGCAGACAGACACTGAAGCTTTCTTT
- | TRBJ2-4 | TRBV6-6 | - | CASSYRQVAKNIQYF | TGTGCCAGCAGTTACCGACAGGTAGCCAAAAACATTCAGTACTTC
TRBD1 | TRBJ2-3 | TRBV27 | once | CASSLRQGIGTDTQYF | TGTGCCAGCAGTTTACGACAGGGAATAGGTACAGATACGCAGTATTTT
- | TRBJ2-5 | TRBV20-1 | - | CSARRETQYF | TGCAGTGCTAGGAGGGAGACCCAGTACTTC
TRBD1 | TRBJ1-1 | TRBV28 | - | CASIEGATGRGEAFF | TGTGCCAGCATAGAGGGGGCTACGGGCCGAGGTGAAGCTTTCTTT
- | TRBJ2-6 | TRBV27 | - | CASTTWVAASGANVLTF | TGTGCCAGCACCACCTGGGTAGCGGCGTCTGGGGCCAACGTCCTGACTTTC
TRBD2 | TRBJ2-2 | TRBV5-1 | - | CASSLWREGNTGELFF | TGCGCCAGCAGCTTGTGGCGGGAGGGGAACACCGGGGAGCTGTTTTTT
TRBD1 | TRBJ1-1 | TRBV19 | - | CAGRGGTGGTEAFF | TGTGCCGGAAGAGGTGGGACAGGGGGCACTGAAGCTTTCTTT
TRBD2 | TRBJ2-1 | TRBV9 | - | CASSPIAGGPAHEQFF | TGTGCCAGCAGCCCCATAGCGGGAGGGCCGGCCCATGAGCAGTTCTTC
TRBD2 | TRBJ2-5 | TRBV27 | - | CASSFGTSGQETQYF | TGTGCCAGCAGTTTTGGGACTAGCGGCCAAGAGACCCAGTACTTC
TRBD1 | TRBJ1-3 | TRBV6-6 | - | CASRKGQVSSGNTIYF | TGTGCCAGCAGAAAGGGACAGGTTTCCTCTGGAAACACCATATATTTT
TRBD1 | TRBJ2-5 | TRBV5-1 | - | CASSLDGTVQETQYF | TGCGCCAGCAGCTTGGACGGGACAGTCCAAGAGACCCAGTACTTC
TRBD2 | TRBJ2-5 | TRBV10-3 | - | CASTSGSETQYF | TGTGCCTCGACTAGCGGGAGTGAGACCCAGTACTTC
- | TRBJ1-3 | TRBV7-6 | - | CASSPTAGNTIYF | TGTGCCAGCAGCCCAACAGCTGGAAACACCATATATTTT
- | TRBJ2-6 | TRBV3-1/TRBV3-2 | - | CASSQPTGSGANVLTF | TGTGCCAGCAGCCAACCAACAGGGTCTGGGGCCAACGTCCTGACTTTC
- | TRBJ1-4 | TRBV5-1 | once | CASSAQRTANEKLFF | TGCGCCAGCAGCGCCCAAAGGACAGCTAATGAAAAACTGTTTTTT
- | TRBJ1-6 | TRBV7-9 | - | CASNLGVISPLHF | TGTGCCAGCAACCTCGGGGTTATTTCACCCCTCCACTTT
- | TRBJ1-1 | TRBV7-9 | - | CASSLGSNTEAFF | TGTGCCAGCAGCTTAGGTAGCAACACTGAAGCTTTCTTT
- | TRBJ2-2 | TRBV6-5 | - | CASSLRGLNSGELFF | TGTGCCAGCAGTTTACGGGGGTTGAATAGCGGGGAGCTGTTTTTT
- | TRBJ1-5 | TRBV10-2 | once | CASSFGGNQPQHF | TGCGCCAGCAGTTTCGGGGGTAATCAGCCCCAGCATTTT
- | TRBJ1-1 | TRBV19 | - | CASSPAGNTKAFF | TGTGCCAGTAGCCCGGCGGGTAATACGAAAGCTTTCTTT
TRBD2 | TRBJ2-1 | TRBV7-3 | - | CASSLEGLAGEQFF | TGTGCCAGCAGCTTAGAGGGACTAGCGGGAGAGCAGTTCTTC
- | TRBJ1-3 | TRBV11-2 | - | CASSPPGVRASGNTIYF | TGTGCCAGCAGCCCTCCGGGCGTGAGGGCCTCTGGAAACACCATATATTTT
- | TRBJ1-2 | TRBV7-5 | - | CARSYRPQKPSYGYTF | TGTGCCAGAAGTTACAGACCCCAAAAACCCAGCTATGGCTACACCTTC
- | TRBJ2-4 | TRBV6-5 | - | CACREWAKNIQYF | TGTGCCTGCCGGGAGTGGGCCAAAAACATTCAGTACTTC
TRBD2 | TRBJ2-1 | TRBV7-3 | - | CASSFSGTSLFF | TGTGCCAGCAGCTTTTCCGGGACTAGTTTGTTCTTC
TRBD1 | TRBJ1-5 | TRBV28 | - | CASSQAGGARNQPQHF | TGTGCCAGCAGCCAGGCAGGGGGCGCTCGGAATCAGCCCCAGCATTTT
TRBD2 | TRBJ2-2 | TRBV6-5 | - | CASARGELTGELFF | TGTGCCAGCGCCCGGGGGGAGCTGACCGGGGAGCTGTTTTTT
TRBD2 | TRBJ2-1 | TRBV19 | - | CASSIGRLAGLNEQFF | TGTGCCAGTAGTATCGGACGACTAGCGGGACTAAATGAGCAGTTCTTC
- | TRBJ1-5 | TRBV6-5 | - | CASRTGYNQPQHF | TGTGCCAGCAGGACAGGATACAATCAGCCCCAGCATTTT
- | TRBJ1-1 | TRBV5-1 | - | CASSSGSSMNTEAFF | TGCGCCAGCAGCTCGGGAAGTAGTATGAACACTGAAGCTTTCTTT
- | TRBJ1-2 | TRBV6-5 | - | CASSYAVGGYGYTF | TGTGCCAGCAGTTACGCAGTGGGAGGCTATGGCTACACCTTC
- | TRBJ2-1 | TRBV19 | - | CASSIIGSYNEQFF | TGTGCCAGTAGTATCATCGGCTCCTACAATGAGCAGTTCTTC
TRBD2 | TRBJ2-1 | TRBV7-3 | - | CASSWTSGSGEQFF | TGTGCCAGCAGCTGGACTAGCGGGAGTGGTGAGCAGTTCTTC
TRBD1 | TRBJ1-1 | TRBV5-4 | - | CASSPGDRGWNTEAFF | TGTGCCAGCAGCCCAGGGGACAGGGGGTGGAACACTGAAGCTTTCTTT
TRBD1 | TRBJ1-1 | TRBV5-4 | - | CASSFGQGHNTEAFF | TGTGCCAGCAGCTTCGGACAGGGACATAACACTGAAGCTTTCTTT
- | TRBJ1-5 | TRBV21-1 | - | CASSKNEPRSSYSNQPQHF | TGTGCCAGCAGCAAAAACGAGCCGCGTTCATCTTATAGCAATCAGCCCCAGCATTTT
- | TRBJ2-7 | TRBV6-5 | - | CASRLGQGPYEQYF | TGTGCCAGCAGACTGGGGCAGGGGCCCTACGAGCAGTACTTC
- | TRBJ1-2 | TRBV7-9 | - | CASTIGGGFNYGYTF | TGTGCCAGCACTATAGGGGGGGGATTTAACTATGGCTACACCTTC
- | TRBJ1-4 | TRBV29-1 | once | CSVGQGNEKLFF | TGCAGCGTTGGCCAGGGTAATGAAAAACTGTTTTTT
TRBD2 | TRBJ2-1 | TRBV14 | - | CASSHGRGAFF | TGTGCCAGCAGCCACGGGAGGGGGGCCTTCTTC
TRBD2 | TRBJ2-5 | TRBV3-1/TRBV3-2 | - | CASSQDPGLARETQYF | TGTGCCAGCAGCCAAGATCCGGGACTAGCTAGGGAGACCCAGTACTTC
- | TRBJ2-6 | TRBV24-1 | - | CATLGAGANVLTF | TGTGCCACTCTAGGGGCTGGGGCCAACGTCCTGACTTTC
- | TRBJ1-1 | TRBV28 | - | CASSFPGNTEAFF | TGTGCCAGCAGTTTTCCGGGGAACACTGAAGCTTTCTTT